The T cell receptor (beta chain) described here comes from a study of blood T cell repertoires in COVID-19 (dated by TCRdb to 2018 to 2021). The study in broad terms: The collaborator samples originated in the United States, Italy and Spain and spanned the acute and convalescent phases of COVID-19. The material from the prospective study consisted of cDNA or gDNA derived from T cells, B-cell-depleted T cells, or PBMCs. Subjects who had been exposed to COVID-19, were actively infected with it, or had recovered from it provided the deeply sampled blood TCRbeta repertoires that made up the dataset. The repertoires were made available in a free public database intended to serve as a resource for research on the immune response to SARS-CoV-2. The samples were drawn from the first 160 participants of the ongoing ImmuneRACE study and from more than 1,000 subjects provided by 6 global collaborators. Sample metadata almost always included a de-identified subject ID, COVID-19 status, age in years and sex. Where available, HLA class I and class II types were taken from metadata supplied by the sample provider and were not determined by assay-based typing.

What the authors observed across the whole study: Clinical and demographic metadata were provided uncurated, with the amount varying by source and participant.

TCRbeta CDR3 regions were amplified from genomic DNA using the immunoSEQ Assay, a bias-controlled multiplex PCR. Per the authors' processing: Within the assay, amplification of reference gene primers was used to estimate how many nucleated cells each sample contained. To quantify the absolute abundance of each unique TCRbeta CDR3 rearrangement, sequence reads were collapsed and filtered. For each sample, productive Simpson clonality was calculated by taking the square root of Simpson's diversity index across productive rearrangements. TCRdb stores this immuneACCESS table with in-frame sequences only. Part of the clones is absent; in the studies checked, under half of the shortfall reflects unresolved V genes, and no reason is known for the rest. The DNA gave D and trimming, while V, J and clone size come from that table. The sample records under 300,000 clones, 82% of which are singletons. The ten largest clones add up to over 10% of the sample.

V gives up 2 bases and J gives up 7 bases, and the segment between their germline ends measures 12 bases. Its CDR3 holds 14 amino acids, cysteine through phenylalanine. Of all the DNA, just the CDR3 is kept, 42 bases in frame from base 1. From the germline V gene, CDR1 is MNHEY and CDR2 is SVGEGT. Each collaborating institution followed its own protocols to collect whole blood in K2EDTA tubes. For TCRbeta analysis, collaborator samples were shipped as frozen whole blood, as isolated PBMCs, or as DNA extracted from either sample type. On this clone: The antigen it binds to is not known. One base away there is no much larger clone; base qualities are not given.

The TCR sequence derives from a woman aged 55-69 years with active or convalescent COVID-19. The chain couples TRBV6-2 or TRBV6-3 to TRBJ2-1; the D gene is perhaps TRBD2, from 5 matching bases. Input material: peripheral blood. The CDR3 amino acid sequence is: CASSYATRRNEQFF. The bases read TGTGCCAGCAGTTACGCGACCCGGAGGAATGAGCAGTTCTTC.